This TCR beta chain was identified during a study of long-term antiretroviral therapy in people with HIV (dated by TCRdb to 2021 to 2024). Study-level background: The earliest samples were collected approximately a decade before the 2015 WHO recommendation for immediate ART, a period when ART was typically delayed until CD4 counts fell. No cross-contamination during QIAcube processing turned up in test extractions that ran a monoclonal T-cell line alongside approximately 35 polyclonal samples. Among the approximately 30 participants with HIV, eleven to twelve were female. Whether ART initiation and durable HIV suppression were associated with changes in peripheral blood TRB repertoire composition and diversity was tested in a retrospective serial study. The cohort contributed under 200 cryopreserved PBMC samples from about 30 adults with confirmed HIV infection, collected serially over a mean of approximately six years (range 1-12). Study-level results and caveats: Inferences about post-ART repertoire changes are limited because no data were available on ART adherence, viral resistance or therapy changes. Expanded TRB clones identified before ART initiation dominated the repertoire across all time points, though the dominance fluctuated and decreased in many PLHIV after ART. The samples were dated from 2004 to 2017, and the ART regimens that were used may be less effective than current ART regimens. Owing to limited PBMC availability, only the TCR beta chain was sequenced, without alpha chain pairing. Because pre-ART samples had limited cell numbers, profiling was done on unsorted PBMC rather than on sorted CD4+ and CD8+ T cells. Narrower CDR3 length ranges were observed in HIV repertoires than in controls, and an antigen-experienced repertoire with only a slight naive shift after ART was suggested by the network structure. Starting ART was linked to a significant rise in TRB diversity, yet even after long-term ART the diversity remained significantly lower than in transplant donor controls.

The immunoSEQ hsTCRB v3.0 assay was used at survey level resolution to sequence the TRB variable region. The target sequencing depth for TRB was roughly 40,000-50,000 T-cell genomes per sample. An Illumina MiSeq with a v3 150-cycle kit was used to sequence the pooled TRB libraries. The original pipeline was this. Repertoire analysis was run in R within a reproducible Nextflow workflow that covered QC, data transformation and analysis. LymphoSeq2, an R package for exploring AIRR-Seq data, was used to implement the custom analyses. A few samples that yielded fewer than 5000 total TRB sequences were excluded, so that 150 to 200 HIV repertoires were analyzed. Among the roughly 200 retained HIV repertoires, about 59 were collected before ART initiation and about 130 were collected after ART initiation. Repertoires were downsampled to 5000 TRB nucleotide sequences, with summary statistics averaged over 100 downsampling iterations. The analysis kept only TRB sequences whose CDR3 regions were at least seven amino acids long. A Shannon entropy-derived clonality score and the Gini coefficient were used to measure diversity. Repertoire networks linked the top 5000 CDR3 amino acid sequences whenever two sequences differed by an edit distance of one. For TRB CDR3 amino acid sequences, GLIPH2 was used to predict antigen specificity groups and MHC restriction. Known CMV, EBV, HIV or tissue antigen associations were flagged by matching CDR3 amino acid sequences against VDJdb and McPAS-TCR. Pre-ART, post-ART and control groups were compared with Wilcoxon signed-rank tests and Holm-Bonferroni correction. In its TCRdb copy, this immuneACCESS table keeps in-frame sequences only and misses some clones. Where compared with another copy, unresolved V genes explain less than half of these, and the others have no known cause. For V, J and clone size, that table is used; D and trimming come from the DNA. This sample lists approximately 18,000 clones; around 82% were detected once. Of the sample, 4.5% falls within the top ten clones.

Spanning cysteine to phenylalanine, the CDR3 consists of 15 amino acids. Left in the record is the CDR3 DNA by itself, 45 bases read in frame from the first base. The germline V gene encodes CDR1 SGHRS and CDR2 YFSETQ. From V the trimming removes 0 bases and from J it removes 9 bases, while the gene matches leave 9 bases of the junction unaccounted for. Inclusion was restricted to participants for whom at least one PBMC sample before ART initiation and at least two post-ART samples were available. All participants with HIV were treated in the United States of America. Before DNA extraction, cryopreserved samples of about 1-11 million PBMC were thawed and then washed. At the time of the earliest PBMC sample for each participant with HIV, ages ranged from roughly 20 to 60 years. Per participant, PBMC samples came from 1-4 timepoints prior to ART initiation and 2-8 timepoints following ART initiation, for a median of 7 samples. Serial HIV viral load, CD4+ T-cell count, ART history and demographic data were obtained for every participant. Genomic DNA was extracted from unsorted PBMC with a Qiagen kit on a QIAcube, processed in batches of 12 samples.

Concerning this clone: Its specific antigen is unknown. Per-nucleotide qualities are absent, and no much larger clonotype sits a single base away.

The chain links TRBV5-1 with TRBJ2-1; TRBD1 matches 7 bases in the middle. The sequenced sample was unsorted PBMCs, obtained 0.1 years before starting antiretroviral therapy. The origin of this receptor is a man between 18 and 29 years old with HIV. The CDR3 protein sequence reads: CASSLAIQGKGEQFF. The nucleotide sequence is TGCGCCAGCAGCTTGGCAATACAGGGGAAGGGTGAGCAGTTCTTC. When the CDR3 is completed using the reference TRBV5-1 and TRBJ2-1 genes on either side, the full variable domain is KAGVTQTPRYLIKTRGQQVTLSCSPISGHRSVSWYQQTPGQGLQFLFEYFSETQRNKGNFPGRFSGRQFSNSRSEMNVSTLELGDSALYLCASSLAIQGKGEQFFGPGTRLTVL.